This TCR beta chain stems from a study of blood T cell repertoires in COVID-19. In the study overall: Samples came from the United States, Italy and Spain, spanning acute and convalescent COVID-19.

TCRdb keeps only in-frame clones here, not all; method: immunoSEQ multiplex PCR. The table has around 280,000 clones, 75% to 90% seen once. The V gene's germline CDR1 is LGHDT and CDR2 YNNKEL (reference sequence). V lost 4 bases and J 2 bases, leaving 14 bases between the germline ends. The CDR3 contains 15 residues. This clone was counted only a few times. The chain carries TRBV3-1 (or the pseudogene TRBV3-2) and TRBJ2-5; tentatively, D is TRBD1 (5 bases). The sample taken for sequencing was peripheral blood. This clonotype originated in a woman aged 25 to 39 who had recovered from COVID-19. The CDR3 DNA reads TGTGCCAGCAGCCCGCCCTGGGGCGGACAAGAGACCCAGTACTTC. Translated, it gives CASSPPWGGQETQYF.